This entry is about one T cell receptor beta chain. As originally analysed: How many nucleated cells were present was estimated from reference gene primer amplification. Generated by immunoSEQ multiplex PCR, the TCRdb table keeps only in-frame clones and is missing some. That table gives V, J and clone size, and the DNA gave D and trimming. The sample includes fewer than 100,000 clones, roughly 88% of them seen just once. With V trimmed by 1 base and J by 2 bases, 7 bases remained unmatched. Looked up from germline, CDR1 is SGHRS and CDR2 is YFSETQ. The CDR3 runs to 16 residues. The record originates from a study of blood T cell repertoires in COVID-19. Study context: COVID-19 samples from acute and convalescent phases originated in the United States, Italy and Spain. T cells, B-cell-depleted T cells, or PBMCs supplied cDNA or gDNA.

Material for sequencing was peripheral blood. The chain has TRBV5-1 and TRBJ2-7; 9 bases align to TRBD1. This sequence was found in a woman aged 50 to 60 with acute or convalescent COVID-19. CDR3 in amino acids: CASSLHTGTGPYEQYF. In DNA form, the CDR3 reads TGCGCCAGCAGCTTGCATACCGGGACAGGGCCCTACGAGCAGTACTTC.